At least ten counts were recorded for the clone carrying this T cell receptor beta chain. The antigen is undetermined. Donors were six healthy women in three monozygous twin pairs. These data belong to a study of identical twins' blood T cells. Study observations and caveats: Each donor's most abundant TCRbeta clonotypes shared more CDR3 sequences with her twin than unrelated donors.

Germline loops: CDR1 SNHLY, CDR2 FYNNEI. The CDR3 runs to 11 residues. Study processing details: Clonotypes per individual ranged from about 90,000 to nearly 500,000. TCRdb reprocessed the 5' RACE reads via MiXCR and lists one record per CDR3 protein. The V and J calls, along with clone size, are taken from TCRdb and not from the paper's own processing. The sample yields 350,000 to 400,000 distinct CDR3 sequences, roughly 28% seen once. The rearrangement joins TRBV2 to TRBJ1-4; maybe TRBD1 (6 bases). The clonotype comes from a woman aged 18-50 years in good health. The sequencing input was PBMCs. CDR3 residues: CASDSGEKLFF. The CDR3 nucleotides are TGTGCTTCGGACAGTGGTGAAAAACTGTTTTTT.